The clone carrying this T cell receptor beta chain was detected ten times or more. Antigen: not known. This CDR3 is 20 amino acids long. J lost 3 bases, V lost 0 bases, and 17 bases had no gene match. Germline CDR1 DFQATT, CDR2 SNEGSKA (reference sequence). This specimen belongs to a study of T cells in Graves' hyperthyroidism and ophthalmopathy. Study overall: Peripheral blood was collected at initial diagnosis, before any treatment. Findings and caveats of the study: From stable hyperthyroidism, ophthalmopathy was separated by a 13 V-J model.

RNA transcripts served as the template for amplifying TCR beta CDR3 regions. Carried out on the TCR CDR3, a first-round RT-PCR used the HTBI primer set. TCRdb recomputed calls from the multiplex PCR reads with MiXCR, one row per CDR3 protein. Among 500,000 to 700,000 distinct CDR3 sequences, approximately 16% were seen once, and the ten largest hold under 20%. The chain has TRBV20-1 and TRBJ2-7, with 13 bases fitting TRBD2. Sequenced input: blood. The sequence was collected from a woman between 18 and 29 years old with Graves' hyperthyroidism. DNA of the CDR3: TGCAGTGCTAGAGAGGGAGCACGACCGGGACTAGCGGGACCTTACTACGAGCAGTACTTC. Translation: CSAREGARPGLAGPYYEQYF.